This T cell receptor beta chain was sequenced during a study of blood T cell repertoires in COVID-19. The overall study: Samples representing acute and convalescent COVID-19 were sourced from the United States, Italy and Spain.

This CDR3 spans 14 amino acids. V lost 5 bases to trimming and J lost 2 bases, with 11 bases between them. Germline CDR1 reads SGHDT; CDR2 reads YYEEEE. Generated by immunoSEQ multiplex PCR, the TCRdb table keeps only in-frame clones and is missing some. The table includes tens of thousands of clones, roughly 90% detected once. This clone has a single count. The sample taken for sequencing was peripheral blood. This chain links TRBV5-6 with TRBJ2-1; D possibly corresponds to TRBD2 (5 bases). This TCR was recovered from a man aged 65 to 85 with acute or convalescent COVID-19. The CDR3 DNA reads TGTGCCAGCAGGTTAGTCGGGGCCTACAATGAGCAGTTCTTC. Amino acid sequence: CASRLVGAYNEQFF.